This TCR beta chain was obtained from a study of T-cell reconstitution after alpha-beta-depleted transplantation in children. Findings and limits, study-wide: When one year had passed after transplant, most T-cell counts and diversity came from newly produced T cells. Reports say that about two months after transplant, the alpha-beta T cells came out of several hundred graft clones that had expanded. Surviving recipient T cells and thymic progenitors accounted for the high day-60 TCRbeta diversity observed in some patients.

Germline lookup yields CDR1 DFQATT and CDR2 SNEGSKA (reference sequence). The CDR3 has 13 residues. With 3 bases clipped from V and 3 bases from J, the junction kept 4 bases outside the gene matches. This clonotype has a count of ten or more. What it binds is unknown. As it was prepared, the TCRbeta library received unique molecular identifiers. TCRdb recomputed calls from the PCR reads with MiXCR, one row per CDR3 protein. The data show about 600,000 distinct CDR3 sequences, 23% seen once. Material: PBMCs, mostly from graft donor cells, obtained 360 days after TCRalphabeta/CD19-depleted stem cell transplant. The chain recombines TRBV20-1 with TRBJ2-7; TRBD2 matches 8 bases. This TCR was recovered from a boy in the first two years of life who had a stem cell transplant for acute myeloid leukemia, so the T cells may come from the graft donor. The CDR3: CSARGGRIYEQYV. The CDR3 nucleotides read TGCAGTGCTAGGGGCGGGAGGATCTACGAGCAGTACGTC.